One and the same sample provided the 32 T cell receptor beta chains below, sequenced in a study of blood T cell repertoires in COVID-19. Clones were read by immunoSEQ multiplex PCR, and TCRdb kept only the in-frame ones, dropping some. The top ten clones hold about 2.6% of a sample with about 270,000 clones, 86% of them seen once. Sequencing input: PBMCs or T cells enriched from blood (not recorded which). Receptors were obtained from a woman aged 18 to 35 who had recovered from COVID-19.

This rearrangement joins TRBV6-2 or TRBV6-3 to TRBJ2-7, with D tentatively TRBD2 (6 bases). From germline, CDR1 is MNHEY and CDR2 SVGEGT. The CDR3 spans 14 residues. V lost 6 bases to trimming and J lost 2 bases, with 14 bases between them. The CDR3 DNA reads TGTGCCAGCAGCCCCGGACTACCCCCCTACGAGCAGTACTTC. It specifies CASSPGLPPYEQYF.

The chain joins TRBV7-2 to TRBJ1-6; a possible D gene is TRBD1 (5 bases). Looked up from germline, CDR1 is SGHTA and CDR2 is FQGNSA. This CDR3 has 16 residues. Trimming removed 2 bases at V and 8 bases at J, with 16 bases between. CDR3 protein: CASSLISSGLYSPLHF. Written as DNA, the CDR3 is TGTGCCAGCAGCTTAATCAGTTCAGGGCTGTATTCACCCCTCCACTTT. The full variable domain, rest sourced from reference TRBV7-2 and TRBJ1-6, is GAGVSQSPSNKVTEKGKDVELRCDPISGHTALYWYRQSLGQGLEFLIYFQGNSAPDKSGLPSDRFSAERTGGSVSTLTIQRTQQEDSAVYLCASSLISSGLYSPLHFGNGTRLTVT.

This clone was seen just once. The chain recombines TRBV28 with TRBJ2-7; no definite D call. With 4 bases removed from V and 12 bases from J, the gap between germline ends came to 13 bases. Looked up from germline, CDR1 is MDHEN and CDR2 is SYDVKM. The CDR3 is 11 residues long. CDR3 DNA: TGTGCCAGCAGTTCTTACACCCAGTGGTACTTC. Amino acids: CASSSYTQWYF.

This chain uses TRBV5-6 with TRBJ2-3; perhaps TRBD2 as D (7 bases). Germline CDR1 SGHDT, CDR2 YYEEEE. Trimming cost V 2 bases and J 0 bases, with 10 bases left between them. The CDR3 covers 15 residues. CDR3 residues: CASSLRGASTDTQYF. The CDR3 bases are TGTGCCAGCAGCTTACGGGGGGCTAGCACAGATACGCAGTATTTT. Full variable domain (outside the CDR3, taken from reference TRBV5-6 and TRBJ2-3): DAGVTQSPTHLIKTRGQQVTLRCSPKSGHDTVSWYQQALGQGPQFIFQYYEEEERQRGNFPDRFSGHQFPNYSSELNVNALLLGDSALYLCASSLRGASTDTQYFGPGTRLTVL.

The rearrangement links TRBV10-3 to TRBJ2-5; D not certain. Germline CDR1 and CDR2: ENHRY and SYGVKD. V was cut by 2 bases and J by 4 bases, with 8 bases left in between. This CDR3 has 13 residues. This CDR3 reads CAISEAFLETQYF. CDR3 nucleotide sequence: TGTGCCATCAGTGAGGCGTTTCTAGAGACCCAGTACTTC.

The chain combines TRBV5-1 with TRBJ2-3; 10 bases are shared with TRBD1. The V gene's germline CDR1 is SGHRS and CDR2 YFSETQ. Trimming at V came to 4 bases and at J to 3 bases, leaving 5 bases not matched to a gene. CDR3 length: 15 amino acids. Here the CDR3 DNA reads TGCGCCAGCAGCAGGGACAGGGGAGGGACAGATACGCAGTATTTT. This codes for CASSRDRGGTDTQYF.

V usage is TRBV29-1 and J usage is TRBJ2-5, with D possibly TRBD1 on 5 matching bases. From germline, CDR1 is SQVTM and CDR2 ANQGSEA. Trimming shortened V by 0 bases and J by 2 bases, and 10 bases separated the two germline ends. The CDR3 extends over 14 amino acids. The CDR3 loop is CSVEDTREQETQYF. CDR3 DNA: TGCAGCGTTGAAGATACCAGGGAACAAGAGACCCAGTACTTC.

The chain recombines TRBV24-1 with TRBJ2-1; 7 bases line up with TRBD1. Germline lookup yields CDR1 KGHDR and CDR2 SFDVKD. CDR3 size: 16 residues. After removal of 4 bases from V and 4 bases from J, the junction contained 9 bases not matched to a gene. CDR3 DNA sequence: TGTGCCACCAGTGAATTGACAGGGTCTTCTTACAATGAGCAGTTCTTC. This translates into CATSELTGSSYNEQFF.

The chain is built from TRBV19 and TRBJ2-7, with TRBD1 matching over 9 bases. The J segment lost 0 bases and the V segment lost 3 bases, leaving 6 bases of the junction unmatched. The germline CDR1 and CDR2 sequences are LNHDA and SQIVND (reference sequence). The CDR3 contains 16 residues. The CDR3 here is CASSMGTGQYSYEQYF. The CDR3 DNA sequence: TGTGCCAGTAGTATGGGGACAGGGCAATACTCCTACGAGCAGTACTTC.

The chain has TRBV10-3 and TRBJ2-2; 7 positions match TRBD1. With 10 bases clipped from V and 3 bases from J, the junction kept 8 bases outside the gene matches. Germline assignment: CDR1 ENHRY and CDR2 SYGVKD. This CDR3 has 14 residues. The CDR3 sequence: CATRTGTDTGELFF. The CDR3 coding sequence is TGTGCCACCAGAACCGGGACAGACACCGGGGAGCTGTTTTTT.

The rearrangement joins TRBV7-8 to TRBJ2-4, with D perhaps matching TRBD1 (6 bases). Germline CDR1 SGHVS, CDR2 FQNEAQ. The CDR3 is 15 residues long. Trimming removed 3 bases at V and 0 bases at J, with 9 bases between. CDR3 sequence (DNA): TGTGCCAGCAGCTTCCAGGGGCTAGCCAAAAACATTCAGTACTTC. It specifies CASSFQGLAKNIQYF.

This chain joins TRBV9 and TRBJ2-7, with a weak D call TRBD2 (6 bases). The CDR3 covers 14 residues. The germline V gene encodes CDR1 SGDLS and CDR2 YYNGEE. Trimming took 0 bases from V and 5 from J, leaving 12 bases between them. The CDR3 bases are TGTGCCAGCAGCGTAGGAGGGAGGAGCCACGAGCAGTACTTC. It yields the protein CASSVGGRSHEQYF.

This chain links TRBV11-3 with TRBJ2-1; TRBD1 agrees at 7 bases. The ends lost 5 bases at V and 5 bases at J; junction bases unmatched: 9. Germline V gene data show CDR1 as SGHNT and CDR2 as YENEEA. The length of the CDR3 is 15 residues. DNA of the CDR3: TGTGCCAGCAGCGAAATAGGGGGCGGACACAATGAGCAGTTCTTC. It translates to CASSEIGGGHNEQFF.

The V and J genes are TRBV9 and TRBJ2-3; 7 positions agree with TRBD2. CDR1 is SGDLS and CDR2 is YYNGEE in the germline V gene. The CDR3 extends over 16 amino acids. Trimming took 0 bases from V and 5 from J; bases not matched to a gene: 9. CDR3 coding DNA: TGTGCCAGCAGCGTAGCGGAAGCGGGGCTGGTAGATACGCAGTATTTT. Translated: CASSVAEAGLVDTQYF.

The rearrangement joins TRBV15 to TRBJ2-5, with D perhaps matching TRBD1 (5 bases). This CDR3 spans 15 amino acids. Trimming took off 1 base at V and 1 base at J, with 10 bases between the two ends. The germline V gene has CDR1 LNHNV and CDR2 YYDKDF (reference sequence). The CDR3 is CATSRAGTGQETQYF. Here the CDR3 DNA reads TGTGCCACCAGCAGAGCGGGCACAGGCCAAGAGACCCAGTACTTC.

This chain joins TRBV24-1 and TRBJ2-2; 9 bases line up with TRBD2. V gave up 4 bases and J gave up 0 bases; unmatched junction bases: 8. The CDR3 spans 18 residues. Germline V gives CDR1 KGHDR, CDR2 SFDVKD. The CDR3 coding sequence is TGTGCCACCAGTGACGAACTAGCGGGCCCCGCGAACACCGGGGAGCTGTTTTTT. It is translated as CATSDELAGPANTGELFF.

CDR3 region: CASSVYSSGANVLTF. The CDR3 DNA sequence: TGTGCCAGCAGTGTGTACAGCTCTGGGGCCAACGTCCTGACTTTC. The chain is built from TRBV2 and TRBJ2-6, with D unclear. This CDR3 spans 15 amino acids. From germline, CDR1 is SNHLY and CDR2 FYNNEI. Trimming left V 4 bases short and J 0 bases short, with 7 bases between.

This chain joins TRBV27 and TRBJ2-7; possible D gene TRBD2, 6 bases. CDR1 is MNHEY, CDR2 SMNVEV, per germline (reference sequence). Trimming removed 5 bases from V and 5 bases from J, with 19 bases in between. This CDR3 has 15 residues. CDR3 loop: CASSALRDSVHEQYF. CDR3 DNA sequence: TGTGCCAGCAGTGCTCTCCGGGACTCCGTCCACGAGCAGTACTTC.

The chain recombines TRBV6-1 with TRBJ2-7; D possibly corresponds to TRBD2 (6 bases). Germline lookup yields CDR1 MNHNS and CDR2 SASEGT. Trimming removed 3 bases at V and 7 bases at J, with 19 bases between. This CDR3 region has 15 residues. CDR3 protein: CASSDRMTSRGEQYF. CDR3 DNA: TGTGCCAGCAGTGACCGGATGACTAGTCGGGGTGAGCAGTACTTC.

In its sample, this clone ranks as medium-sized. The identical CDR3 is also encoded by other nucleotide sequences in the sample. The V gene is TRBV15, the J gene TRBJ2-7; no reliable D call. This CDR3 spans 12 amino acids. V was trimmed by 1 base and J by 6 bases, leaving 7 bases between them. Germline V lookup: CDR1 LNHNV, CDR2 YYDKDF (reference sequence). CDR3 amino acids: CATSRGASEQYF. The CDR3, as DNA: TGTGCCACCAGCAGAGGGGCGAGCGAGCAGTACTTC.

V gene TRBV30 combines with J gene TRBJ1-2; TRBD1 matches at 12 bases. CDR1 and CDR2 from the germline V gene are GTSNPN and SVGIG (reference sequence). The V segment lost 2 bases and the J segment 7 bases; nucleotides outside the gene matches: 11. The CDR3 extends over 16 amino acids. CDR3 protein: CAWSYSPGQGAAGYTF. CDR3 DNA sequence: TGTGCCTGGAGTTATAGTCCGGGACAGGGGGCGGCTGGCTACACCTTC.

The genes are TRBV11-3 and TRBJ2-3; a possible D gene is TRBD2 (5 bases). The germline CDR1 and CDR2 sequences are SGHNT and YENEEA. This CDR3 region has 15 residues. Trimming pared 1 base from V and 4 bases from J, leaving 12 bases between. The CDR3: CASSLGWAEADTQYF. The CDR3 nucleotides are TGTGCCAGCAGCTTAGGTTGGGCGGAGGCAGATACGCAGTATTTT. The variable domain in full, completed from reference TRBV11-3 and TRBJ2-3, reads EAGVVQSPRYKIIEKKQPVAFWCNPISGHNTLYWYLQNLGQGPELLIRYENEEAVDDSQLPKDRFSAERLKGVDSTLKIQPAELGDSAVYLCASSLGWAEADTQYFGPGTRLTVL.

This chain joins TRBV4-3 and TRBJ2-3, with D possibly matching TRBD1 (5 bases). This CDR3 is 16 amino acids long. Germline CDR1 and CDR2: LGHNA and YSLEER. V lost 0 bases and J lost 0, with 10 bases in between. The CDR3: CASSQDSTVSTDTQYF. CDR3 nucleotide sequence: TGCGCCAGCAGCCAAGATTCGACAGTGAGCACAGATACGCAGTATTTT.

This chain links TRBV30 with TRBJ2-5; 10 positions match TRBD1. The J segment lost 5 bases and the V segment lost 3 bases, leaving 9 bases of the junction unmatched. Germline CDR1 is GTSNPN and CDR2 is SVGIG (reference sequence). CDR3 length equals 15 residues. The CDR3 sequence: CAWSQGQGVRETQYF. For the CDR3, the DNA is TGTGCCTGGAGCCAAGGACAGGGGGTTAGGGAGACCCAGTACTTC.

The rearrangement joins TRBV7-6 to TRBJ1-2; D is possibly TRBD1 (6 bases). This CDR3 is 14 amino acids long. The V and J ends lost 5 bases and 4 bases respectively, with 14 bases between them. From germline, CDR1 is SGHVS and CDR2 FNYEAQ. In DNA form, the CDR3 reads TGTGCCAGCAGCCACAGGGTTGTCTGCTATGGCTACACCTTC. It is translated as CASSHRVVCYGYTF.

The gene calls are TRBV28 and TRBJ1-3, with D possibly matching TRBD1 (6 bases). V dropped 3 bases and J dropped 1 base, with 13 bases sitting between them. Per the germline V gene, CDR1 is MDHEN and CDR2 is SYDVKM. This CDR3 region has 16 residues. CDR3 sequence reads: CASSLGRGGSGNTIYF. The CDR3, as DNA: TGTGCCAGCAGTTTGGGCAGGGGAGGGTCTGGAAACACCATATATTTT.

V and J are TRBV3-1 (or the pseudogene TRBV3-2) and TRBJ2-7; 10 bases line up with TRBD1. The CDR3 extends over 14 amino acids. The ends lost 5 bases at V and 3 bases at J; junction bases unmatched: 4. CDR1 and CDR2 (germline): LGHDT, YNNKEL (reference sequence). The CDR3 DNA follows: TGTGCCAGCAGCACCGGGACAGGGGTCTACGAGCAGTACTTC. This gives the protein CASSTGTGVYEQYF.

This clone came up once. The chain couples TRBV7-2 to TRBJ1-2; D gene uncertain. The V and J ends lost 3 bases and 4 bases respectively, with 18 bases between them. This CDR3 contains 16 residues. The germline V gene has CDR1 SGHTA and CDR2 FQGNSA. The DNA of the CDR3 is TGTGCCAGCAGCTTTATTTCTTTTCAGGCAACCTATGGCTACACCTTC. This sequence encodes CASSFISFQATYGYTF.

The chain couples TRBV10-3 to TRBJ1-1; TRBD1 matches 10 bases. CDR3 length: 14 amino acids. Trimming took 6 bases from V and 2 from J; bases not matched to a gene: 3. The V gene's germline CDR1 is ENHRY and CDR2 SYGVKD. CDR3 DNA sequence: TGTGCCATCAGCCGGACAGGGGGTAACACTGAAGCTTTCTTT. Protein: CAISRTGGNTEAFF.

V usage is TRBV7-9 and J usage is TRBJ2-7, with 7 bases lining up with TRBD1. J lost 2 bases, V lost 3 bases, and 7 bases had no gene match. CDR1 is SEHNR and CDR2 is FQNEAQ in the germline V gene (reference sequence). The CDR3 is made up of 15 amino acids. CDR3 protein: CASSFLVDRPYEQYF. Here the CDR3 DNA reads TGTGCCAGCAGCTTTTTAGTGGACAGGCCCTACGAGCAGTACTTC.

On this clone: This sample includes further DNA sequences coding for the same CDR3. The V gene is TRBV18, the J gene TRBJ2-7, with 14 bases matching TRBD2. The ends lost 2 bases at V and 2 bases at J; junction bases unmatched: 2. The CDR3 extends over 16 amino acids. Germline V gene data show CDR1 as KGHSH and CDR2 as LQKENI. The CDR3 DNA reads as TGTGCCAGCTCACCAGGACTAGCGGGGGGTACCTACGAGCAGTACTTC. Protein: CASSPGLAGGTYEQYF.

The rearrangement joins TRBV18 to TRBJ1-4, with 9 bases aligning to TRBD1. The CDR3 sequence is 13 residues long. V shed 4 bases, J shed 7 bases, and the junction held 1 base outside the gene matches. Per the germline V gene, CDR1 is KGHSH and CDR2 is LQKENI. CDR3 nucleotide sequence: TGTGCCAGCTCACTGGACAGGGGTGAAAAACTGTTTTTT. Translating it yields CASSLDRGEKLFF.